The following is a T cell receptor (beta chain) sequence with its context. Generated by immunoSEQ multiplex PCR, the TCRdb table keeps only in-frame clones and is missing some. This table has approximately 350,000 clones, roughly 96% appearing once. This CDR3 spans 15 amino acids. Per germline, CDR1 SGHDT and CDR2 YYEEEE. The junction had 2 bases not matched to a gene; V was cut back by 0 bases and J by 2 bases. This entry comes from a study of shared clonotypes between healthy human individuals. Study-wide context: Each donor contributed plates that comprised three CD4 naive, three CD4 memory, two CD8 naive and one CD8 memory.

Material for sequencing was memory CD8+ T cells sorted from blood. Subset described: CD45RO+ cells pooled with CCR7-negative TemRA cells. This receptor was taken from a man aged 25-45 years in good health. This chain uses TRBV5-6 with TRBJ2-1, with TRBD1 matching over 7 bases. The CDR3, as DNA: TGTGCCAGCAGCTTGGAGGGGGCCCCCTACAATGAGCAGTTCTTC. Its protein is CASSLEGAPYNEQFF.